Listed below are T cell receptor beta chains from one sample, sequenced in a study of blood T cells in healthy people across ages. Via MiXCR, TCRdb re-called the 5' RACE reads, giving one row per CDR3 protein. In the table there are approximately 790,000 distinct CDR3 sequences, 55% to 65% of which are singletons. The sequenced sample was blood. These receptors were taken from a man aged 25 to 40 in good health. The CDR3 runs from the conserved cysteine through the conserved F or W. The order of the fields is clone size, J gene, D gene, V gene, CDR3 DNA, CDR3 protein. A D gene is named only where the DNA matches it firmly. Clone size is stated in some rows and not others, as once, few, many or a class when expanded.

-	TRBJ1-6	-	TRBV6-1	TGTGCCAGCAAAACAGAAACCTATTCCAGCTCCTATAATTCACCCCTCCACTTT	CASKTETYSSSYNSPLHF
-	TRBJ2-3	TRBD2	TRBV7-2	TGTGCCAGCAGCTTTACTAGCGGGGGATCTAGCACAGATACGCAGTATTTT	CASSFTSGGSSTDTQYF
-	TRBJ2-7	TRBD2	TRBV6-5	TGTGCCAGCAGGCAACTAGCGGCGAGTTACGAGCAGTACTTC	CASRQLAASYEQYF
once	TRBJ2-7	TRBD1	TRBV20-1	TGCAGTGCCGCAAAGCGGACCACAGGGGGCGAGCAGTACTTC	CSAAKRTTGGEQYF
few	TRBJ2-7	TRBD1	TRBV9	TGTGCCAGCAGCGTCACGGGACAGGGGGCCCACGAGCAGTACTTC	CASSVTGQGAHEQYF
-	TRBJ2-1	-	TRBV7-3	TGTGCCAGCAGCTTGGTAGGGTCCCCTTCGGATGAGCAGTTCTTC	CASSLVGSPSDEQFF
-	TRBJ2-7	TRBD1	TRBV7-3	TGTGCCAGCAGCCCGGACAGGGACCACGAGCAGTACTTC	CASSPDRDHEQYF
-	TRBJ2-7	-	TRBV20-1	TGCAGTGCTAGGCCCGGACAGTTCTCCTACGAGCAGTACTTC	CSARPGQFSYEQYF
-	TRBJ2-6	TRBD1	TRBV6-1	TGTGCCAGCAGGACGGGACAGCGCTCTGGGGCCAACGTCCTGACTTTC	CASRTGQRSGANVLTF
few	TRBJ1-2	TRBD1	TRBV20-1	TGCAGTGCCAAGGGACAGGCGGACTTCTATGGCTACACCTTC	CSAKGQADFYGYTF
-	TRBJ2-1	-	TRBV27	TGTGCCAGCAGTTTAGGTCGTAGCGGCATGTACAATGAGCAGTTCTTC	CASSLGRSGMYNEQFF
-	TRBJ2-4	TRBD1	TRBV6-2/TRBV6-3	TGTGCCAGCACCACACAGGGGAATTCGGACAAAAACATTCAGTACTTC	CASTTQGNSDKNIQYF
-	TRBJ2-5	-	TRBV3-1	TGTGCCAGCAGCCACTCCGCAGTTGGGGAAGGGACCCAGTACTTC	CASSHSAVGEGTQYF
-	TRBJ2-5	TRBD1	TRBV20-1	TGCAGTGCTAGTAAGGATGACAGGGGCCTCCAAGAGACCCAGTACTTC	CSASKDDRGLQETQYF